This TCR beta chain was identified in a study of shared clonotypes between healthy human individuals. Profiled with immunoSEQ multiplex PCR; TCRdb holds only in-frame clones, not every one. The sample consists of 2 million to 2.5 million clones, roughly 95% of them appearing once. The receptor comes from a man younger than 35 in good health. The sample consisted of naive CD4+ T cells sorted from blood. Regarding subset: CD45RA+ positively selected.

The CDR3 region is CASSSGDSLESNQPQHF. The CDR3 nucleotides read TGTGCCAGCAGCTCGGGGGACAGTCTCGAGAGCAATCAGCCCCAGCATTTT. The chain couples TRBV7-4 to TRBJ1-5; TRBD1 agrees at 7 bases. The germline V gene has CDR1 SGHVT and CDR2 SQSDAQ. Unmatched junction bases numbered 10, after V lost 4 bases and J lost 1 base. CDR3 length: 17 residues.